This T cell receptor (beta chain) was sequenced for a study of cytomegalovirus exposure and HLA in healthy donors. A word on this clone: Its antigen is as yet unknown.

Study-level points and caveats: Overall, around 160 TCR beta chains were annotated as cytomegalovirus-associated.

Some clones are missing from TCRdb's copy, which holds only in-frame ones; the method was immunoSEQ multiplex PCR. The table lists roughly 60,000 clones, around 94% of them singletons. Losses at the gene ends were 7 bases for V and 2 bases for J; bases not matched to a gene: 17. Germline CDR1 SGHVS, CDR2 FQNEAQ. CDR3 length: 18 amino acids. The chain couples TRBV7-8 to TRBJ2-3; the match to TRBD2 covers 8 bases. This receptor was taken from a man between 18 and 29 years old in good health and CMV-seronegative. Material for sequencing was PBMCs. The CDR3 DNA follows: TGTGCCAGCACCCAATGGAGCGGGGGTCAGGAGCTCACAGATACGCAGTATTTT. It yields the protein CASTQWSGGQELTDTQYF.